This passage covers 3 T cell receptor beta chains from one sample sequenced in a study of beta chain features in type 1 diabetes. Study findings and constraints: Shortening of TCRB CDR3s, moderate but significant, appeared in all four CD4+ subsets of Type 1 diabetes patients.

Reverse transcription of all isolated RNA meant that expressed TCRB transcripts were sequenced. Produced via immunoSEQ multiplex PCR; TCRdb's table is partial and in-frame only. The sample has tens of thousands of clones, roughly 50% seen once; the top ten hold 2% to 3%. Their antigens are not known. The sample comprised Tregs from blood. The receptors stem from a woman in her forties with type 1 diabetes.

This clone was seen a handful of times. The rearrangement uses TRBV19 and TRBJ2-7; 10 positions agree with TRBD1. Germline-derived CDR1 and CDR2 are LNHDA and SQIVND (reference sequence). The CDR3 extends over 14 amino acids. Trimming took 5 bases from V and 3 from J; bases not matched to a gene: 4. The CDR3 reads CASSGRDRGYEQYF. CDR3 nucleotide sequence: TGTGCCAGTAGTGGCCGGGACAGGGGCTACGAGCAGTACTTC.

CDR3 residues: CASSFVTGAGQPQHF. The CDR3 region has the DNA TGTGCCAGCAGCTTCGTGACAGGGGCAGGTCAGCCCCAGCATTTT. The chain joins TRBV7-2 to TRBJ1-5; 8 nucleotides match TRBD1. The CDR3 contains 15 residues. Germline V gives CDR1 SGHTA, CDR2 FQGNSA. V trimming: 3 bases; J trimming: 6 bases; junction bases outside the gene matches: 7.

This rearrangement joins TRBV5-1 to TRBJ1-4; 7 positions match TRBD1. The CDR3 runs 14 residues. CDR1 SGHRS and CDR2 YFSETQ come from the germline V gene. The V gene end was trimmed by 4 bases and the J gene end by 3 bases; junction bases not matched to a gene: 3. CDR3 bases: TGCGCCAGCAGCACAGGGGTGGCTAATGAAAAACTGTTTTTT. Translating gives CASSTGVANEKLFF.